The 20 T cell receptor beta chains in this list originate from one sample, sequenced in a study of cytomegalovirus exposure and HLA in healthy donors. PCR amplification relied on 60 Vbeta primers (plus 13 Jbeta primers). Profiling relied on immunoSEQ multiplex PCR, and the TCRdb table lists in-frame clones only, not all of them. The table shows approximately 150,000 clones, with roughly 66% occurring only once. Material for sequencing was PBMCs. The receptors derive from a young woman in good health and CMV-seronegative.

The rearrangement joins TRBV7-2 to TRBJ1-5; TRBD1 matches 7 bases. The CDR3 totals 15 residues. Germline values: CDR1 SGHTA, CDR2 FQGNSA. The V gene end was trimmed by 1 base and the J gene end by 4 bases; junction bases not matched to a gene: 4. The CDR3: CASSLGRGRNQPQHF. The CDR3 bases are TGTGCCAGCAGCTTAGGCAGGGGGAGGAATCAGCCCCAGCATTTT.

The chain is built from TRBV4-2 and TRBJ2-1, with D tentatively TRBD2 (7 bases). CDR1 is LGHNA, CDR2 YNFKEQ, per germline. This CDR3 has 16 amino acids. Deletions cut 4 bases from V and 4 bases from J, with 17 bases between. CDR3 in DNA: TGTGCCAGCAGCCCGTCTCGGGGGGCTGAGTACAATGAGCAGTTCTTC. Protein: CASSPSRGAEYNEQFF.

This chain connects TRBV10-3 to TRBJ1-5; TRBD1 might be the D (6 bases). This CDR3 has 17 amino acids. Germline lookup yields CDR1 ENHRY and CDR2 SYGVKD. V was pared by 8 bases and J by 2 bases, with 22 bases between. The CDR3: CAIGESLGGLGNQPQHF. CDR3 DNA: TGTGCCATCGGGGAGAGCTTGGGGGGGCTGGGCAATCAGCCCCAGCATTTT.

This chain links TRBV10-3 with TRBJ2-7; 7 nucleotides match TRBD1. The germline gives CDR1 ENHRY, CDR2 SYGVKD. J was trimmed by 4 bases and V by 5 bases; bases with no gene match: 14. CDR3 length: 16 residues. The CDR3 bases are TGTGCCATCAGTCCCCGGACAGGCTCTACGGAATACGAGCAGTACTTC. Translation: CAISPRTGSTEYEQYF.

This clone was seen only a few times. This sequence joins TRBV7-9 and TRBJ2-3; D possibly corresponds to TRBD2 (6 bases). The CDR3 loop spans 14 amino acids. Germline V gene lookup returns CDR1 SEHNR and CDR2 FQNEAQ (reference sequence). The germline V and J ends were trimmed by 2 bases and 3 bases, with 9 bases remaining between them. The CDR3 nucleotides read TGTGCCAGCAGCTTAAACGGGGGAACAGATACGCAGTATTTT. Encoded protein: CASSLNGGTDTQYF.

The CDR3 DNA reads TGTGCCAGCAGCTTCACAGGGGGCGGGGGCAATGAGCAGTTCTTC. It codes for CASSFTGGGGNEQFF. V is TRBV11-2 and J is TRBJ2-1, with TRBD1 identical over 9 bases. Germline lookup yields CDR1 SGHAT and CDR2 FQNNGV. V shed 3 bases, J shed 6 bases, and the junction held 6 bases outside the gene matches. This CDR3 contains 15 residues.

This clone has only one observation. The V gene is TRBV4-3, the J gene TRBJ2-2, with 9 positions matching TRBD1. This CDR3 spans 19 amino acids. Germline V CDR1 and CDR2: LGHNA, YSLEER. The trim removed 1 base at V and 5 bases at J, leaving 14 bases unmatched. CDR3 nucleotides: TGCGCCAGCAGCCAAGTATTCCTCGGACAGGGGATCAGAACCGGGGAGCTGTTTTTT. It translates to CASSQVFLGQGIRTGELFF.

This clone was detected only once. V usage is TRBV18 and J usage is TRBJ1-1; D is undetermined. V lost 2 bases and J lost 3, with 19 bases in between. The CDR3 is made up of 17 amino acids. Germline V lookup: CDR1 KGHSH, CDR2 LQKENI. As DNA, the CDR3 is TGTGCCAGCTCACCAGCAGTTCTCGGGTTGAAGGACACTGAAGCTTTCTTT. Protein: CASSPAVLGLKDTEAFF.

This clone appeared a few times. The rearrangement uses TRBV27 and TRBJ1-5, with a tentative D call TRBD1 (5 bases). Trimming removed 4 bases from V and 5 bases from J, with 9 bases in between. The CDR3 consists of 13 residues. CDR1 is MNHEY, CDR2 SMNVEV, per germline (reference sequence). The CDR3 nucleotides read TGTGCCAGCAGTTCCAACAGGCATCAGCCCCAGCATTTT. This gives the protein CASSSNRHQPQHF.

This clone has just one count. The CDR3 loop is CAISGSGRGETQYF. For the CDR3, the DNA is TGTGCCATCAGTGGAAGCGGGAGGGGAGAGACCCAGTACTTC. The chain recombines TRBV10-3 with TRBJ2-5, with TRBD2 matching 10 bases. The CDR3 is 14 residues long. Trimming took 4 bases from V and 4 from J; bases not matched to a gene: 3. Germline V gives CDR1 ENHRY, CDR2 SYGVKD.

V is TRBV6-5 and J is TRBJ1-2, with D uncertain. Germline V gene data show CDR1 as MNHEY and CDR2 as SVGAGI. V was trimmed by 4 bases and J by 6 bases, leaving 12 bases between them. CDR3 length equals 13 residues. The CDR3 region is CASSFPGNNGYTF. The CDR3 region has the DNA TGTGCCAGCAGTTTCCCGGGAAACAATGGCTACACCTTC.

The CDR3 here is CASSHKSASGNTIYF. The CDR3 DNA is TGTGCCAGCAGCCACAAGTCAGCGTCTGGAAACACCATATATTTT. The chain is built from TRBV6-1 and TRBJ1-3, with no clear D. The germline CDR1 and CDR2 sequences are MNHNS and SASEGT. The CDR3 extends over 15 amino acids. V shed 6 bases and J shed 1 base, with 13 bases lying between them.

The chain has TRBV6-5 and TRBJ2-7; 13 nucleotides line up with TRBD2. V lost 0 bases to trimming and J lost 7 bases; unmatched junction nucleotides: 3. This CDR3 has 15 amino acids. Germline CDR1 is MNHEY and CDR2 is SVGAGI. The CDR3 DNA reads as TGTGCCAGCAGTTACTCGACTAGCGGGGGGTTGGAGCAGTACTTC. Translation: CASSYSTSGGLEQYF.

The chain joins TRBV7-2 to TRBJ2-2; 8 nucleotides match TRBD2. Germline lookup yields CDR1 SGHTA and CDR2 FQGNSA. The CDR3 spans 16 residues. The junction had 9 bases not matched to a gene; V was cut back by 5 bases and J by 4 bases. This chain's CDR3 is CASSLREAGRTGELFF. Here the CDR3 DNA reads TGTGCCAGCAGCCTGCGGGAGGCGGGACGCACCGGGGAGCTGTTTTTT.

The V and J genes are TRBV5-1 and TRBJ1-2; 7 positions match TRBD1. V dropped 3 bases and J dropped 5; count of bases not matched to a gene: 10. This CDR3 has 15 amino acids. In germline, CDR1 is SGHRS, CDR2 YFSETQ. CDR3 in DNA: TGCGCCAGCAGCTGGGGGACAGCCGCCCTATATGGCTACACCTTC. Translating gives CASSWGTAALYGYTF.

This clone was seen once. The chain has TRBV28 and TRBJ1-5; 8 positions agree with TRBD1. CDR1 is MDHEN and CDR2 is SYDVKM in the germline V gene. V dropped 6 bases and J dropped 2; count of bases not matched to a gene: 3. The CDR3 runs to 14 residues. The chain's CDR3 is CASSQTGGNQPQHF. In DNA, the CDR3 is TGTGCCAGCAGCCAGACAGGGGGCAATCAGCCCCAGCATTTT. Together with reference TRBV28 and TRBJ1-5, the CDR3 gives the full variable domain: DVKVTQSSRYLVKRTGEKVFLECVQDMDHENMFWYRQDPGLGLRLIYFSYDVKMKEKGDIPEGYSVSREKKERFSLILESASTNQTSMYLCASSQTGGNQPQHFGDGTRLSIL.

The rearrangement uses TRBV7-6 and TRBJ2-2; 9 nucleotides line up with TRBD2. The CDR3 has 15 residues. V gave up 1 base and J gave up 5 bases; unmatched junction bases: 2. Per germline, CDR1 SGHVS and CDR2 FNYEAQ. CDR3 nucleotides: TGTGCCAGCAGCTTAGGGCTAGCGGGGACCGGGGAGCTGTTTTTT. Translated: CASSLGLAGTGELFF. Full variable domain (rest looked up from reference TRBV7-6 and TRBJ2-2): GAGVSQSPRYKVTKRGQDVALRCDPISGHVSLYWYRQALGQGPEFLTYFNYEAQQDKSGLPNDRFSAERPEGSISTLTIQRTEQRDSAMYRCASSLGLAGTGELFFGEGSRLTVL.

V and J are TRBV6-6 and TRBJ1-2; D remains ambiguous. This CDR3 is built from 13 residues. V gave up 3 bases and J gave up 7 bases, with 12 bases separating them. Looked up from germline, CDR1 is MNHNY and CDR2 is SVGAGI (reference sequence). The CDR3 DNA sequence: TGTGCCAGCAGTTATCTAGGAGGAAGTGGCTACACCTTC. Translation gives CASSYLGGSGYTF.

This clone showed up just a few times. The rearrangement joins TRBV27 to TRBJ2-3; TRBD1 is a possible D gene (6 bases). This CDR3 comprises 16 residues. Germline CDR1 is MNHEY and CDR2 is SMNVEV (reference sequence). V was clipped by 7 bases and J by 3 bases, with 20 bases between them. The CDR3 coding sequence is TGTGCCAGCAAACAAGGGGGTATCGACTTAACAGATACGCAGTATTTT. The encoded protein is CASKQGGIDLTDTQYF.

This clone is a singleton in its sample. The rearrangement joins TRBV21-1 to TRBJ2-1; TRBD2, the table's D call, was not compared with the DNA. TRBV21-1 is designated a pseudogene. The CDR3 is 16 residues long. The CDR3 DNA reads TGTGCCAGCAGCTATCCCGGGACTAGCAGTAACAATGAGCAGTTCTTC. Translating gives CASSYPGTSSNNEQFF.